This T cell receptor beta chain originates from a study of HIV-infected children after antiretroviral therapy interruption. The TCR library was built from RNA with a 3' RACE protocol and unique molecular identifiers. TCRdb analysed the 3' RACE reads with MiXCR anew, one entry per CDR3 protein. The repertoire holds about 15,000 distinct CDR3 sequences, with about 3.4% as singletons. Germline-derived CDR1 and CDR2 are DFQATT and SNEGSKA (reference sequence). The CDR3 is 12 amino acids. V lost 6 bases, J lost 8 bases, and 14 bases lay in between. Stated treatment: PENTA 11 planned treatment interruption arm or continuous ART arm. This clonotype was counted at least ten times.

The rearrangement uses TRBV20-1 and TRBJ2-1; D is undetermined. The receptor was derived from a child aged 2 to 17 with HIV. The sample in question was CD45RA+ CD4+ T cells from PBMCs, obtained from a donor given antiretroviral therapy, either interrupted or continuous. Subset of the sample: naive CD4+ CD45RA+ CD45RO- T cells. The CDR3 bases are TGCAGTGCACTCCCCCTCCGAGATGAGCAGTTCTTC. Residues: CSALPLRDEQFF.